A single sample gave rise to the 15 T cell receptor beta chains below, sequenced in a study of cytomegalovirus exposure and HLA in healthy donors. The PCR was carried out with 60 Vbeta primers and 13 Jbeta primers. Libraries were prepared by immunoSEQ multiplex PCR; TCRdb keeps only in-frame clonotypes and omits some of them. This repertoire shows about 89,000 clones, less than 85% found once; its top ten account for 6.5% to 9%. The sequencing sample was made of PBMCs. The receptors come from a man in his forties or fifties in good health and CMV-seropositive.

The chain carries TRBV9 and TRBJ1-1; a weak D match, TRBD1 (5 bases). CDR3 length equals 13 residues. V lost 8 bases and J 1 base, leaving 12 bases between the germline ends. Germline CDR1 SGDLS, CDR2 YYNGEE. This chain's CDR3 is CASGFQGNTEAFF. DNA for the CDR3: TGTGCCAGTGGGTTTCAGGGGAACACTGAAGCTTTCTTT.

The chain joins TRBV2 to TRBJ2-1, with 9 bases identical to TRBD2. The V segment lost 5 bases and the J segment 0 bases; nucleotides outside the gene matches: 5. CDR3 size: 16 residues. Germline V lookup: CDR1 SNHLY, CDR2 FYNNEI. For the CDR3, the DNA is TGTGCCAGCAGTTTTATTAGCGGGAGCTCCTACAATGAGCAGTTCTTC. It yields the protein CASSFISGSSYNEQFF.

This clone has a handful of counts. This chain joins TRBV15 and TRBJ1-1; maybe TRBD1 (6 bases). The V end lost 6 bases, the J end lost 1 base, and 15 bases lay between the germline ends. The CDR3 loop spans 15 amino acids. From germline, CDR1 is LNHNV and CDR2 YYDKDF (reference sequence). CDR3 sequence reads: CATRGGASWNTEAFF. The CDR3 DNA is TGTGCCACCAGGGGGGGGGCTTCTTGGAACACTGAAGCTTTCTTT.

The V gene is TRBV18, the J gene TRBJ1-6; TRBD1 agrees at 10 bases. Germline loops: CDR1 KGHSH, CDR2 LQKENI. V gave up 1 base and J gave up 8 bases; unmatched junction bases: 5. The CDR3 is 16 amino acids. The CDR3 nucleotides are TGTGCCAGCTCACCACTGCGACAGGGGGCCGATTCACCCCTCCACTTT. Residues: CASSPLRQGADSPLHF.

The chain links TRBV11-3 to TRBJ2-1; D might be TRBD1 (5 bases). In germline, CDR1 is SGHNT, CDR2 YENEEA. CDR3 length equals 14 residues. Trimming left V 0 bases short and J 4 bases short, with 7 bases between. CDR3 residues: CASSLEGQYNEQFF. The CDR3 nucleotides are TGTGCCAGCAGCTTAGAGGGGCAGTACAATGAGCAGTTCTTC.

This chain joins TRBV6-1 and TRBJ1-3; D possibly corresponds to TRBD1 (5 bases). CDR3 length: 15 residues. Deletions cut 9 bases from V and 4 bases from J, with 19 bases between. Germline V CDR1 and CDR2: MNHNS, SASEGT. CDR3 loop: CASSLGPGPGNTIYF. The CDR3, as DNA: TGTGCCAGTAGCCTCGGGCCAGGGCCGGGAAACACCATATATTTT.

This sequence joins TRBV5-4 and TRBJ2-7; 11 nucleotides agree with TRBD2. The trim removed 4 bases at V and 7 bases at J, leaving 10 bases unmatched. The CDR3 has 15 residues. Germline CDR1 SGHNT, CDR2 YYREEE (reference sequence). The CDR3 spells CASSRGLAETREQYF. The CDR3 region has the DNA TGTGCCAGCAGCCGGGGACTAGCGGAGACTCGGGAGCAGTACTTC.

This chain's CDR3 is CASSQESRRVIQYF. The DNA for the CDR3 is TGCGCCAGCAGCCAAGAGTCCCGACGGGTCATTCAGTACTTC. The chain carries TRBV4-1 and TRBJ2-4; D ambiguous. The CDR3 loop spans 14 amino acids. V was cut by 0 bases and J by 9 bases, with 12 bases left in between. Germline-derived CDR1 and CDR2 are MGHRA and YSYEKL.

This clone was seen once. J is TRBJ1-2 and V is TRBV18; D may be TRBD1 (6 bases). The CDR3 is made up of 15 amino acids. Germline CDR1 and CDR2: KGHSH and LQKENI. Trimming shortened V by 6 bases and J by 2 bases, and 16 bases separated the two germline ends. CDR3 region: CASSHRDNFNYGYTF. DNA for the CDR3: TGTGCCAGCTCGCACCGGGACAACTTCAACTATGGCTACACCTTC.

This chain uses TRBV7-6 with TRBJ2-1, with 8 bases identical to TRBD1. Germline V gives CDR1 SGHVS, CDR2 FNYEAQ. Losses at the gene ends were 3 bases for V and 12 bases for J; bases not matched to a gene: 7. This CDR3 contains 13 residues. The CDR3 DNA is TGTGCCAGCAGCTTCGGACAGGGATCTCGGCAGTTCTTC. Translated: CASSFGQGSRQFF. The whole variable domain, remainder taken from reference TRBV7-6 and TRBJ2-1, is GAGVSQSPRYKVTKRGQDVALRCDPISGHVSLYWYRQALGQGPEFLTYFNYEAQQDKSGLPNDRFSAERPEGSISTLTIQRTEQRDSAMYRCASSFGQGSRQFFGPGTRLTVL.

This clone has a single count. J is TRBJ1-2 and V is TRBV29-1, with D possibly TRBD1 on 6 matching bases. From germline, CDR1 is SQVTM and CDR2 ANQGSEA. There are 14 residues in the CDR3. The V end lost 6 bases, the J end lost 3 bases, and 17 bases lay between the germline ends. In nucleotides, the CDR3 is TGCAGCGTGAGGGTGGGTGGGGGCGACTATGGCTACACCTTC. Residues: CSVRVGGGDYGYTF.

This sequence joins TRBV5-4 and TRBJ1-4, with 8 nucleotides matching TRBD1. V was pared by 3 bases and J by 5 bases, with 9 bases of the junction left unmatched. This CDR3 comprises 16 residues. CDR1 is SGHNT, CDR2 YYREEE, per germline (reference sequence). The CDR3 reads CASSYFDRGGNEKLFF. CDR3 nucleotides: TGTGCCAGCAGCTACTTCGACAGGGGAGGAAATGAAAAACTGTTTTTT.

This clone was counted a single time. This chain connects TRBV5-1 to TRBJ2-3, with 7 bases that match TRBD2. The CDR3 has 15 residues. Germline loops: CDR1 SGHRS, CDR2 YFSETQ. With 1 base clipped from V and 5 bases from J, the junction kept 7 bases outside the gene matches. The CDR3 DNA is TGCGCCAGCAGCTTGAGGCGGGAGAATAGAGATACGCAGTATTTT. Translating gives CASSLRRENRDTQYF.

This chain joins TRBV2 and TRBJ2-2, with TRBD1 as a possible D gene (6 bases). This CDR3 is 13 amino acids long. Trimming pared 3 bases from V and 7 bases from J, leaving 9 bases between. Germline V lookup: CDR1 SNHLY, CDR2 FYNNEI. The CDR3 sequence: CASSELQGGELFF. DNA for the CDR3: TGTGCCAGCAGTGAGTTACAGGGCGGGGAGCTGTTTTTT.

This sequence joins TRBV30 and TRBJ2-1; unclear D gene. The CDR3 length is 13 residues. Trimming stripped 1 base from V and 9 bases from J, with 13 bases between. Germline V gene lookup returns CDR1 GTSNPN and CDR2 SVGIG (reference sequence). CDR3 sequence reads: CAWSGDGGSEQFF. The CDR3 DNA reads TGTGCCTGGAGTGGTGACGGCGGCAGTGAGCAGTTCTTC. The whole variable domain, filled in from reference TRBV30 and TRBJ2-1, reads SQTIHQWPATLVQPVGSPLSLECTVEGTSNPNLYWYRQAAGRGLQLLFYSVGIGQISSEVPQNLSASRPQDRQFILSSKKLLLSDSGFYLCAWSGDGGSEQFFGPGTRLTVL.